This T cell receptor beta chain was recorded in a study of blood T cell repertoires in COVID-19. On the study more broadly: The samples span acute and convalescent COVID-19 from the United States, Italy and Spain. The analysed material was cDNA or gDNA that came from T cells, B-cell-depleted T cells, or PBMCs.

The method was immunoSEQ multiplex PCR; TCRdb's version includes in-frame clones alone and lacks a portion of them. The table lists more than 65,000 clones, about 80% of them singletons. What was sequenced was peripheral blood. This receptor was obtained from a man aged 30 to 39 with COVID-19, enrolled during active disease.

The CDR3 nucleotides are TGCAGCCGGGACAGGCCAAATTCCCCCACCGGGGAGCTGTTTTTT. Translating gives CSRDRPNSPTGELFF. The chain carries TRBV29-1 and TRBJ2-2, with 8 nucleotides matching TRBD1. The trim removed 8 bases at V and 4 bases at J, leaving 12 bases unmatched. Germline V gene sequence: CDR1 SQVTM, CDR2 ANQGSEA. The CDR3 runs to 15 residues.